This T cell receptor (beta chain) is from a study of blood T cells in healthy people across ages. Study-wide context: About one barcoded beta molecule per two T cells came from capture by template switching. Findings and limits, study-wide: A greater number of naive CD4+ cells and higher diversity distinguished long-lived donors from aged donors.

V lost 3 bases and J lost 4; bases outside the gene matches: 10. CDR3 length equals 17 residues. CDR1 and CDR2 from the germline V gene are SGDLS and YYNGEE. To note about this clonotype: Its antigen is unknown.

A second PCR, run for about 7 to 11 cycles, used a sample-barcoded 5' primer plus a J-beta primer mix. Every single cDNA molecule received a tag from a template-switch adaptor with 12 random nucleotides. Via MiXCR, TCRdb re-called the 5' RACE reads, giving one row per CDR3 protein. The sample has some 1.5 million distinct CDR3 sequences; 42% are singletons. The chain recombines TRBV9 with TRBJ2-3; TRBD2 agrees at 11 bases. The TCR sequence derives from a young woman in good health. The sequencing sample was made of blood. CDR3 protein: CASSETGSGGAADTQYF. Here the CDR3 DNA reads TGTGCCAGCAGCGAGACCGGTAGCGGGGGGGCTGCAGATACGCAGTATTTT.